This is a list of T cell receptor beta chains from one sample in a study of T cell responses to AZD1222 COVID-19 vaccine. Generated by immunoSEQ multiplex PCR, the TCRdb table keeps only in-frame clones and is missing some. Of 100,000 to 120,000 clones listed, about 91% are singletons. Source: peripheral blood, taken 28 days after the second AZD1222 dose. These receptors were collected from an adult who received the AZD1222 COVID-19 vaccine. Each CDR3 is given with its conserved first and last residue. Fields, in order: CDR3 protein, CDR3 DNA, J gene, D gene, clone size, V gene. D genes are given only for firm matches. Clone size, where shown, is once, few, many, or a class for clones that have expanded.

CASSFSTGGGQPQHF | TGTGCCAGCAGTTTCTCGACAGGGGGCGGTCAGCCCCAGCATTTT | TRBJ1-5 | TRBD1 | . | TRBV27
CAWIHSGANVLTF | TGTGCCTGGATTCACTCTGGGGCCAACGTCCTGACTTTC | TRBJ2-6 | . | . | TRBV30
CATSRDLSGELFF | TGTGCCACCAGCAGAGATCTTTCCGGGGAGCTGTTTTTT | TRBJ2-2 | . | . | TRBV15
CASSLVGSGSNTGELFF | TGTGCCAGCAGCTTAGTCGGTAGCGGATCGAACACCGGGGAGCTGTTTTTT | TRBJ2-2 | . | . | TRBV11-2
CATSADKGYEQYF | TGTGCCACCAGCGCCGACAAGGGATACGAGCAGTACTTC | TRBJ2-7 | . | . | TRBV15
CASSQGSGRGYEQYF | TGTGCCAGCAGCCAAGGGAGCGGGAGAGGGTACGAGCAGTACTTC | TRBJ2-7 | TRBD2 | . | TRBV7-2
CASSQWRGGVSGNTIYF | TGTGCCAGCAGCCAATGGAGAGGGGGAGTCTCTGGAAACACCATATATTTT | TRBJ1-3 | . | . | TRBV3-1/TRBV3-2
CASSQDTVSYEQYF | TGTGCCAGCAGCCAAGACACGGTGAGCTACGAGCAGTACTTC | TRBJ2-7 | . | . | TRBV4-2
CASRSDRGSFGYTF | TGTGCCAGCAGATCCGACAGGGGATCTTTCGGCTACACCTTC | TRBJ1-2 | TRBD1 | few | TRBV7-9
CASRREQVNYGYTF | TGTGCCAGCAGGAGGGAACAGGTTAACTATGGCTACACCTTC | TRBJ1-2 | . | once | TRBV6-5
CAISESTGETQYF | TGTGCCATCAGTGAGTCGACAGGAGAGACCCAGTACTTC | TRBJ2-5 | . | . | TRBV10-3
CASSQAWNCGTCDSPLHF | TGTGCCAGCAGCCAAGCTTGGAACTGCGGGACCTGTGATTCACCCCTCCACTTT | TRBJ1-6 | . | . | TRBV4-2
CASIHRSSGSREQYF | TGTGCCAGCATACATCGCTCTAGCGGGAGTAGGGAGCAGTACTTC | TRBJ2-7 | TRBD2 | . | TRBV27
CASRTGRAGELFF | TGTGCCAGCAGGACAGGGCGGGCCGGGGAGCTGTTTTTT | TRBJ2-2 | TRBD1 | . | TRBV27
CASSFSEAGNTIYF | TGCGCCAGCAGCTTTAGTGAGGCTGGAAACACCATATATTTT | TRBJ1-3 | . | . | TRBV5-1
CASSQDRGAYSYNEQFF | TGCGCCAGCAGCCAAGATCGGGGGGCCTACTCCTACAATGAGCAGTTCTTC | TRBJ2-1 | . | . | TRBV4-1
CASSLFVGEQYF | TGTGCCAGCAGTTTATTCGTGGGCGAGCAGTACTTC | TRBJ2-7 | . | . | TRBV28
CASSLYRLAGEDGAGELFF | TGTGCCAGCAGTCTCTACCGACTAGCGGGAGAGGATGGTGCCGGGGAGCTGTTTTTT | TRBJ2-2 | TRBD2 | . | TRBV28